This T cell receptor beta chain is from a study of post-analysis software for immune sequencing data. Turning to the study itself: Patients had relapsing-remitting, secondary progressive or progressive-relapsing multiple sclerosis; some lacked subtype.

V lost 4 bases to trimming and J lost 5 bases, with 18 bases between them. The V gene's germline CDR1 is MNHNS and CDR2 SASEGT. This CDR3 has 15 amino acids. The study's findings and limits: Patients used roughly five TRBV segments, including TRBV5-6, TRBV5-1 and TRBV20-1, more often than controls. The F measure placed samples prepared in the same batch into strongly shared clusters.

Unique molecular identifiers were built into the TCR beta cDNA libraries. The T cell input of about 0.9 to 10 million gave approximately 500,000 cDNA molecules. TCRdb redid the calling of the PCR reads with MiXCR, one entry per CDR3 protein. This table holds hundreds of thousands of distinct CDR3 sequences, 53% found once. With respect to this clonotype: The antigen is unknown.

The clonotype was recovered from a girl between 10 and 17 years old with multiple sclerosis. The chain couples TRBV6-1 to TRBJ2-7; D assignment may be TRBD1 or TRBD2 (5 bases each). What was sequenced was blood. The CDR3 is CASSAQGFHGDEQYF. The CDR3 bases are TGTGCCAGCAGTGCCCAGGGATTCCACGGGGACGAGCAGTACTTC.